This T cell receptor beta chain appears in the sequencing data of a study of cytomegalovirus exposure and HLA in healthy donors (dated by TCRdb to between 2016 and 2019). About the full investigation: According to an earlier analysis of 450 to 650 of the donors, about 190 million T cells yielded roughly 100 million unique TCR beta sequences and around 300 Gb of sequence data. The number of typed donors differed by locus: roughly 629-640 for A, B, C, DRB1 and DQB1; 522 for DQA1; some 610 for DPA1; and around 450 for DPB1. A later genetic analysis used genome-wide SNP genotypes for about 55% of the 666 donors, treating that subset as a discovery cohort. To study patterns of TCR occurrence, a later analysis re-analyzed previously published TCR beta repertoires from 700 or so donors and added high-resolution HLA genotyping. HLA typing covered class I and class II loci at four-digit resolution. Along with the approximately 650-subject first cohort, a separate validation cohort of more than 90 different subjects was used. The T cell repertoires of 666 subjects were profiled by immunosequencing and related to cytomegalovirus serostatus. About five DR-DQ haplotypes were handled as single units for association and clustering, since linkage in the cohort was strong. Alongside the repertoire data, information on donor age, sex, ethnicity and CMV serostatus was compiled. The aim of the study was to test whether cataloging public T cell receptors could identify signatures of past pathogen exposure. In the later analysis, no new phenotypic data were used to find candidate immune exposures; instead, reliance was placed on TCR beta sequences and their occurrence across donors. The study combined high-throughput TCR immunosequencing, statistical association of individual TCRs with disease status, and machine learning to predict cytomegalovirus infection status. Among roughly 400 genotyped donors of the cohort, an average of around 250,000 unique TCR beta nucleotide sequences was sequenced per donor, of which approximately 19% were non-productive. Every repertoire in the discovery cohort had been generated on one and the same sequencing platform. Among the roughly 400 genotyped donors, around 81% belonged to the genetic ancestry cluster associated with self-reported Caucasian donors. An early release covering approximately 600 HLA-typed donors comprised approximately 300 gigabases of sequencing data and some 79 million unique TCR sequences. To decide whether each TCR beta V gene segment behaved as functional or pseudogenic, an earlier analysis of 587 of the donors relied on high-throughput TCR beta sequencing. Study-level results and caveats: Across donors, most TCR sequences were observed very rarely, whereas some public TCRs were present in many individuals. A later analysis reported that several top co-occurrence clusters appeared linked to parvovirus B19, influenza, CMV and Epstein-Barr virus. A later genetic analysis reported fewer N-insertions in productive TCRs among donors in an Asian-associated ancestry cluster than the roughly 700-donor mean. Correlated functional status among segregating V segments might reflect linkage disequilibrium, but an unknown experimental factor could not be ruled out. In the study, some 180 TCR beta chains were listed as associated with cytomegalovirus. A later analysis found that most CMV-associated TCR beta chains appeared HLA-restricted, with HLA associations seemingly driven largely by CMV exposure. A further reported finding was that TCR beta sequences accurately predicted the HLA-A and HLA-B alleles for most subjects in the first cohort. In this cohort, only TCR beta chains were sequenced, and detectable features were limited by the absence of alpha or paired-chain data. The presence/absence analyses assumed that sequencing depth was roughly uniform across donors, and that assumption may not be true. For the cohort, immune exposure information was limited to CMV serostatus. V-gene and J-gene trimming of TCR beta chains was associated with a missense DCLRE1C variant in a later genetic analysis, and the association was replicated in an independent cohort. Because some donors lacked HLA typing at each locus, the association tests relied only on the typed subset. The earlier analysis of 587 of the donors excluded roughly 17 rarely observed V segments, including chromosome 9 orphons, because counts were too low. In an earlier analysis of about 600 of the donors, most TCR beta V segments appeared in productive rearrangements about 87% or about 30% of the time, broadly matching IMGT annotations. In a later analysis, HLA-associated TCR beta chains were found to be more clonally expanded and to have lower generation probabilities than equally common non-associated chains. A later analysis associated roughly 17,000 TCR beta sequences with specific HLA alleles at a false discovery rate of 0.05. The 87-base-pair reads could not distinguish some IMGT-functional V segments, including TRBV6-2 and TRBV6-3, so those segments were excluded. The authors suggested that the approach could potentially be generalized to other disease states and immunological phenotypes. When HLA alleles, especially DR and DQ, strongly co-occurred, TCR associations were difficult to assign to individual alleles. A cluster of highly shared sequence variants was judged likely to be a technical artifact of the sequencing pipeline. A few of the identified cytomegalovirus-associated TCR beta chains were confirmed in vitro to be specific for cytomegalovirus antigens. A later analysis found that TCR association rates varied across HLA loci, with DRB1 alleles showing the most associated TCRs and HLA-C alleles the fewest. The classifier was reported to diagnose cytomegalovirus status with high specificity and sensitivity in both the original and validation cohorts.

Concerning this clone: The target of this receptor is not known. No much larger clone exists at a distance of one base, and base qualities are not known.

V and J are trimmed by 3 bases and 0 bases, and the gene matches miss 10 bases of the junction. Via the germline V gene, CDR1 is LGHNA and CDR2 YSLEER. The CDR3 has 17 amino acids, counting the end cysteine and phenylalanine. The kept DNA is CDR3 alone, 51 bases in frame from the first base. The cohort was made up of 500 to 850 healthy bone marrow donors. All cohort members were sampled while nominally healthy, although unrecorded immune exposures were likely present. The donor was CMV seronegative and was included in the group of about 350 seronegative cohort members. A peripheral blood sample was provided by each donor, and peripheral blood mononuclear cells were used for TCR beta sequencing. Genomic DNA extraction from the blood cell samples was performed with the Qiagen DNeasy Blood Extraction Kit. Library preparation employed the immunoSEQ multiplex PCR assay. For the multiplex PCR, a mixture combining 60 forward primers for TCR Vbeta segments and 13 reverse primers for TCR Jbeta segments was used. Amplification of the CDR3 region of rearranged TCR beta genes was performed with a multiplex PCR assay on genomic DNA. The amplified TCR beta libraries were sequenced on the Illumina HiSeq System as 87-base-pair reads. On the authors' methods: In a later analysis, tens of millions of unique TCR beta chains were counted across the 500 to 700 repertoires, and approximately 11 million of these chains were shared by at least two donors. To remove PCR and sequencing errors, raw reads were error-corrected and collapsed into unique sequences using a nearest-neighbor algorithm that merged closely related sequences. Alignment of CDR3 sequences to IMGT reference sequences was used to assign V, D and J gene segments. For a sequence to be retained, a match of at least six nucleotides to both a V gene segment and a J gene segment was required. A rearrangement counted as productive if the CDR3 had no stop codons and remained in frame with V and J, and every other rearrangement counted as non-productive. Following IMGT convention, CDR3 was defined as the stretch from the second conserved V-encoded cysteine up to the conserved J-encoded phenylalanine. The earlier analysis of 587 of the donors excluded sequences that lacked an unambiguous match to a single V gene segment. An earlier analysis of 587 of the donors classified V segments as functional when productive rearrangements were above 56.7% and as segregating when the standard deviation between donors was above 5%. A statistical classification framework was developed to diagnose cytomegalovirus status using the catalog of TCR beta chain sequences. In a later analysis, V and J genes were assigned by comparing TCR nucleotide sequences against IMGT/GENE-DB human TR gene sequences. Using the TCRdist pipeline, a later analysis assigned CDR3 sequences along with most-parsimonious VDJ recombination scenarios. A later analysis defined each TCR beta chain by its CDR3 amino acid sequence plus V-gene family, and excluded reads lacking a unique V-gene family. As a way to deal with suspected cross-contamination and a sequencing artifact, a later analysis dropped 500 to 700 nucleotide sequences that were highly shared and had low generation probability. A later analysis calculated a clonal expansion index for each public chain from normalized within-repertoire ranks of inferred template counts. In a later analysis, generation probabilities were computed using a VDJ recombination model fitted to out-of-frame rearrangements, and the results were checked against IGoR. A later analysis scored TCR-TCR, TCR-HLA and TCR-CMV co-occurrence with hypergeometric tests, applying a repertoire-size bias correction to TCR pairs. To estimate false discovery rates, a later analysis permuted the HLA or CMV assignments 20 times. In a later analysis, co-occurring TCRs were grouped using DBSCAN, with TCRdist sequence similarity added in when clustering inside HLA-allele-positive subsets. Repertoires with fewer than 30,000 or more than 120,000 public chains were left out of co-occurrence clustering, as were about 5 repertoires with anomalous nucleotide sharing. TCRdb carries this immuneACCESS record with in-frame sequences only. Its versions omit some clonotypes, under half of them owing to an unresolved V gene in the studies checked, with the rest unexplained. The DNA gave D and trimming, while V, J and clone size come from that table. The sample includes fewer than 250,000 clones, with about 75% observed a single time. The ten top clones hold 1.5% to 2% of the sample.

The chain links TRBV4-3 with TRBJ1-1, with 7 bases in between that match TRBD1. The sample comprised PBMCs. The receptor comes from a man between 18 and 35 years old in good health and CMV-seronegative. The DNA sequence reads TGCGCCAGCAGCCAGGGCCTCAGGGGGACCATGAACACTGAAGCTTTCTTT. It specifies CASSQGLRGTMNTEAFF.